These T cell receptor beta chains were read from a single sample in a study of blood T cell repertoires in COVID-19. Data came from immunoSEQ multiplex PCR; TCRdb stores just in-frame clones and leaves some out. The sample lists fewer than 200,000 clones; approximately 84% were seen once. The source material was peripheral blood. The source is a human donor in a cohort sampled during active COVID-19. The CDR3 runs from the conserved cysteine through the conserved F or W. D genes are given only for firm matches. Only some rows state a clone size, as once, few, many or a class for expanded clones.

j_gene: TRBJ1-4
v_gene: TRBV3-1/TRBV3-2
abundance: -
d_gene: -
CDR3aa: CASSPVTGDEKLFF
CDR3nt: TGTGCCAGCAGCCCAGTGACAGGAGATGAAAAACTGTTTTTT

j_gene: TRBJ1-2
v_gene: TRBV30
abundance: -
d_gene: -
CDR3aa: CAWRIGGRGYGYTF
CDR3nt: TGTGCCTGGAGAATCGGTGGTCGCGGCTATGGCTACACCTTC

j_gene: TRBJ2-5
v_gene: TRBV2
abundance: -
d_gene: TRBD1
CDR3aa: CASSLGQQETQYF
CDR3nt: TGTGCCAGCAGTCTGGGACAGCAAGAGACCCAGTACTTC

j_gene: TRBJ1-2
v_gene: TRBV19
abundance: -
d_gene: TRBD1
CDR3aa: CATKTGLYGYTF
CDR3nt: TGTGCCACCAAGACAGGGCTTTATGGCTACACCTTC

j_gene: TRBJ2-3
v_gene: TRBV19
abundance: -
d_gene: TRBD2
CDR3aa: CASSIDPGLALTDTQYF
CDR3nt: TGTGCCAGTAGTATAGATCCGGGACTAGCCCTCACAGATACGCAGTATTTT

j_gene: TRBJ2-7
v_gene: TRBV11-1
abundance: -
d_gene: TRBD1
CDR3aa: CASAGTGWHEQYF
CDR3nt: TGTGCCAGCGCCGGGACAGGGTGGCACGAGCAGTACTTC

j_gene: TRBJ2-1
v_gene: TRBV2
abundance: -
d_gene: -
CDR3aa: CASSGQRSSYNEQFF
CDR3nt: TGTGCCAGCAGTGGACAGCGCAGCTCCTACAATGAGCAGTTCTTC

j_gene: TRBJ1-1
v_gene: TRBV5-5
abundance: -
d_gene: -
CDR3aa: CASSLAGQSEAFF
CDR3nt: TGTGCCAGCAGCTTGGCCGGACAGAGTGAAGCTTTCTTT

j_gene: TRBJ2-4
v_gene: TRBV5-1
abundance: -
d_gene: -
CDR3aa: CASSFPDSSNIQYF
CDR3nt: TGCGCCAGCAGCTTCCCGGACAGCTCAAACATTCAGTACTTC

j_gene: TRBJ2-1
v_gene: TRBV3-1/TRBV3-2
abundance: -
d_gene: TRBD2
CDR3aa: CASSQVNDGLADNEQFF
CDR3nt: TGTGCCAGCAGCCAAGTTAATGATGGACTAGCGGACAATGAGCAGTTCTTC

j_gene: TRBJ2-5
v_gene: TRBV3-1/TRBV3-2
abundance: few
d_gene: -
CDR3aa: CASSQAEGETQYF
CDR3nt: TGTGCCAGCAGCCAGGCGGAAGGAGAGACCCAGTACTTC

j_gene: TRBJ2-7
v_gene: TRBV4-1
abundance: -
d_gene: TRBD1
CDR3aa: CASSLDRNYEQYF
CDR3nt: TGCGCCAGCAGCCTGGACAGGAACTACGAGCAGTACTTC

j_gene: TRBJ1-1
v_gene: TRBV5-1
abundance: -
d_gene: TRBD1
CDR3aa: CASSFYRGQDEAFF
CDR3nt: TGCGCCAGCAGCTTTTACAGGGGACAGGATGAAGCTTTCTTT

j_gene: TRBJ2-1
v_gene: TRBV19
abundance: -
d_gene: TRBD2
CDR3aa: CASSTTSGGNNEQFF
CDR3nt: TGTGCCAGTAGTACCACTAGCGGGGGGAACAATGAGCAGTTCTTC

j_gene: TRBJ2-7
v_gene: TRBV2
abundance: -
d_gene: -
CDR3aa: CASTPQRTNTYEQYF
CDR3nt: TGTGCCAGCACCCCACAGAGGACTAACACCTACGAGCAGTACTTC

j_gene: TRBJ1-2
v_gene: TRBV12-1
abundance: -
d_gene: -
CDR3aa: CASSPGQGRSGYTF
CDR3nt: TGTGCCAGCAGCCCCGGACAGGGCCGAAGTGGCTACACCTTC

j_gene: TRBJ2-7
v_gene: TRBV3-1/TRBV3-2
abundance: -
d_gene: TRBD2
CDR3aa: CASSQGLFYEQYF
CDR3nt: TGTGCCAGCAGCCAGGGACTATTCTACGAGCAGTACTTC

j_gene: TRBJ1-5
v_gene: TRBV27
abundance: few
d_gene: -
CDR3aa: CASRAGPQHF
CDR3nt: TGTGCCAGCAGGGCGGGGCCCCAGCATTTT

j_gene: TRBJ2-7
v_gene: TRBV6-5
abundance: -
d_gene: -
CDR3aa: CASSRQQSYEQYF
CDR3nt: TGTGCCAGCAGCCGTCAACAGAGCTACGAGCAGTACTTC

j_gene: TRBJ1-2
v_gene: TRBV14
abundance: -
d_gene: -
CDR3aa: CASSQAGTLYGYTF
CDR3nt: TGTGCCAGCAGCCAGGCCGGGACATTGTATGGCTACACCTTC

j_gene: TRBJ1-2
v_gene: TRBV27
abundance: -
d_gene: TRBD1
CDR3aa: CASSPRGQPYGYTF
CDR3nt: TGTGCCAGCAGCCCCAGGGGACAGCCATATGGCTACACCTTC

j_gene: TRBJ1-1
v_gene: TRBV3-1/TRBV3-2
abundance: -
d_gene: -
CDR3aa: CASSPRVGFTNTEAFF
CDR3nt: TGTGCCAGCAGCCCCAGGGTTGGGTTTACAAACACTGAAGCTTTCTTT

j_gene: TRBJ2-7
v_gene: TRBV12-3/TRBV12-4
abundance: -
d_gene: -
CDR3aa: CASTPHLSYEQYF
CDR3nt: TGTGCCAGCACCCCTCATCTATCCTACGAGCAGTACTTC

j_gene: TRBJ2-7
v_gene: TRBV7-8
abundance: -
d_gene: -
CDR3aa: CASSLAYVLRGYEQYF
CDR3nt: TGTGCCAGCAGCTTAGCTTACGTGCTTCGGGGCTACGAGCAGTACTTC

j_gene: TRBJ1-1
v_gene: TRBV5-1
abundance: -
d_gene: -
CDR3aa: CASSLDPRRGAMNTEAFF
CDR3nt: TGCGCCAGCAGCTTGGATCCACGCAGGGGAGCCATGAACACTGAAGCTTTCTTT

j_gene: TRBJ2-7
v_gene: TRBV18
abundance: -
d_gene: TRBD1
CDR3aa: CASSRRTGSSYEQYF
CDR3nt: TGTGCCAGCTCACGAAGGACAGGGAGCTCCTACGAGCAGTACTTC

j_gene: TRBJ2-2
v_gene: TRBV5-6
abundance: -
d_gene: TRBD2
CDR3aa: CASSWGLAGNTGELFF
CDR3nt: TGTGCCAGCAGCTGGGGACTAGCGGGGAACACCGGGGAGCTGTTTTTT

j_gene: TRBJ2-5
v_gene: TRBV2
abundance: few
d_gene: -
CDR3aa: CASREEGFQETQYF
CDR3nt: TGTGCCAGCAGGGAGGAGGGGTTCCAAGAGACCCAGTACTTC

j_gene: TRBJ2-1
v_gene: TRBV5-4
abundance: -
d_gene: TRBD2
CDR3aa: CASSLAGSGGAGEQFF
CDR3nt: TGTGCCAGCAGCTTGGCCGGTAGCGGGGGGGCCGGTGAGCAGTTCTTC

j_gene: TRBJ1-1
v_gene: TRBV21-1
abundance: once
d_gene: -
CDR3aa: CASSKEPEAFF
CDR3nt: TGTGCCAGCAGCAAAGAGCCAGAAGCTTTCTTT

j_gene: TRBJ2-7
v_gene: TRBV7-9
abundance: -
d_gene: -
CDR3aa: CASSLGPAELFPYEQYF
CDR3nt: TGTGCCAGCAGCTTGGGGCCGGCGGAACTCTTTCCCTACGAGCAGTACTTC

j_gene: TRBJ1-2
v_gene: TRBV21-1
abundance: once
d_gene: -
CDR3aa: CASSEGTGGYTF
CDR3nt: TGTGCCAGCTCCGAAGGGACAGGGGGCTACACCTTC

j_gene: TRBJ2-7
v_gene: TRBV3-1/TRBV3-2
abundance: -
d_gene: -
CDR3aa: CASSRPGQNYEQYF
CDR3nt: TGTGCCAGCAGCCGCCCCGGACAGAACTACGAGCAGTACTTC

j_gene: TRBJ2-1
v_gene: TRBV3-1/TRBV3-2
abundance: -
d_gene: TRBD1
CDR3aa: CASSQDGFRTGDNEQFF
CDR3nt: TGTGCCAGCAGCCAAGATGGGTTCCGGACAGGGGACAATGAGCAGTTCTTC

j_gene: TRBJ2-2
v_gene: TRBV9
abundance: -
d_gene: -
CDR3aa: CASSVESVNTGELFF
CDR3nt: TGTGCCAGCAGCGTAGAGTCGGTGAACACCGGGGAGCTGTTTTTT

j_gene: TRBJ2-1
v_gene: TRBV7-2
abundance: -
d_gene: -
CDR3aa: CASRGHAGYNEQFF
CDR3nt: TGTGCCAGCAGGGGGCATGCAGGGTACAATGAGCAGTTCTTC

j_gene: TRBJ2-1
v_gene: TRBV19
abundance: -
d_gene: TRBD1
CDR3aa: CASSPRTGRHEQFF
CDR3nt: TGTGCCAGTAGTCCCAGGACAGGGAGGCATGAGCAGTTCTTC

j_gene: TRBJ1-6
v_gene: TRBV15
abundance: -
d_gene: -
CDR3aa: CATSKESSYNSPLHF
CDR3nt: TGTGCCACCAGCAAAGAGAGCTCCTATAATTCACCCCTCCACTTT

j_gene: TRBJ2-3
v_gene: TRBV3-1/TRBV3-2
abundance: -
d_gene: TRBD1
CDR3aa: CASSQSVQGAGTDTQYF
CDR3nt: TGTGCCAGCAGCCAGAGCGTACAGGGGGCGGGCACAGATACGCAGTATTTT

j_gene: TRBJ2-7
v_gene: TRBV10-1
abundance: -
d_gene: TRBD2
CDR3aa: CASSETSGVSEQYF
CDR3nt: TGCGCCAGCAGTGAGACTAGCGGGGTATCCGAGCAGTACTTC

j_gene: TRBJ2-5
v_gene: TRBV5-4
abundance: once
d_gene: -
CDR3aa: CASSLTQGGGETQYF
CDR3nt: TGTGCCAGCAGCCTCACCCAGGGTGGAGGGGAGACCCAGTACTTC

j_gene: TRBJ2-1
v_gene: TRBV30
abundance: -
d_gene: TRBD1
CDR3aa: CAWSGDRGATGNEQFF
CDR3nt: TGTGCCTGGAGTGGAGACAGGGGCGCAACAGGCAATGAGCAGTTCTTC

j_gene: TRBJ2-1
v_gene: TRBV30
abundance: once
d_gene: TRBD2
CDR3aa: CAWSPPTSGGPSSYNEQFF
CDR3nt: TGTGCCTGGAGTCCGCCGACTAGCGGGGGACCGAGCTCCTACAATGAGCAGTTCTTC

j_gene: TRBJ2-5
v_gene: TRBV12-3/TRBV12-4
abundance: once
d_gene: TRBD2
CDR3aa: CASSRGGEETQYF
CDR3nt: TGTGCCAGCAGCCGCGGGGGGGAAGAGACCCAGTACTTC

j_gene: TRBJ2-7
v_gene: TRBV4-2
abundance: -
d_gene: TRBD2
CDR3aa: CASSRNLGTSGATYEQYF
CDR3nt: TGTGCCAGCAGCCGAAATTTAGGGACTAGCGGGGCTACCTACGAGCAGTACTTC

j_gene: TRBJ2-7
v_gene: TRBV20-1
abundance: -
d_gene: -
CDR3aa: CSASLVWQGGYEQYF
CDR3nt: TGCAGTGCTAGTTTAGTGTGGCAGGGGGGCTACGAGCAGTACTTC

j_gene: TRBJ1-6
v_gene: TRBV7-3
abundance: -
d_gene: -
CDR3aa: CASSLTGSVSPLHF
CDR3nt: TGTGCCAGCAGCTTAACAGGGAGCGTTTCACCCCTCCACTTT